The rows below give T cell receptor beta chains drawn from one sample of a study of human T cells and chemical hapten exposure. TCRdb processed the RACE reads anew with MiXCR; each CDR3 protein has one entry. The table records about 90,000 distinct CDR3 sequences, approximately 10% of them present only once. Here the sequenced sample was whole blood, taken in connection with sensitization to the hapten diphenylcyclopropenone (DPC). The receptors shown here come from a woman aged 25 to 39 with alopecia areata. Some clones in this sample may be carry-over from other donors' samples. Both conserved end residues are trimmed from each CDR3. Fields, in order: V gene, J gene, clone size, CDR3 protein. A clone size is listed for some rows: how often the clone was seen (once, few, many), or a class if it is expanded.

v_gene: TRBV28; j_gene: TRBJ2-7; abundance: few; CDR3aa: ASSSARSQY
v_gene: TRBV4-1; j_gene: TRBJ1-2; abundance: many; CDR3aa: ASSPPPRGSDGYT
v_gene: TRBV28; j_gene: TRBJ2-3; abundance: NA; CDR3aa: ASSLIGRPDTQY
v_gene: TRBV12-3/TRBV12-4; j_gene: TRBJ1-5; abundance: many; CDR3aa: ASSFGQGVNQPQH
v_gene: TRBV4-3; j_gene: TRBJ1-2; abundance: NA; CDR3aa: ASSQEKSRVNGYT
v_gene: TRBV4-1; j_gene: TRBJ2-1; abundance: few; CDR3aa: ASSQASGGASYYNEQF
v_gene: TRBV7-3; j_gene: TRBJ2-1; abundance: many; CDR3aa: ASSSSPGLSYNEQF
v_gene: TRBV20-1; j_gene: TRBJ1-2; abundance: few; CDR3aa: SASRGPLDGYT
v_gene: TRBV27; j_gene: TRBJ1-1; abundance: few; CDR3aa: ASSLRGTAMNTEAF
v_gene: TRBV12-3/TRBV12-4; j_gene: TRBJ2-7; abundance: few; CDR3aa: ASSQRLAGEQY
v_gene: TRBV6-2/TRBV6-3; j_gene: TRBJ1-5; abundance: few; CDR3aa: ASNQPDQPQH
v_gene: TRBV29-1; j_gene: TRBJ1-2; abundance: few; CDR3aa: SVRKNYGYT
v_gene: TRBV6-2/TRBV6-3; j_gene: TRBJ2-2; abundance: many; CDR3aa: ASSYGGADTGELF
v_gene: TRBV7-8; j_gene: TRBJ2-7; abundance: many; CDR3aa: ASSRTYEQY
v_gene: TRBV4-1; j_gene: TRBJ1-1; abundance: NA; CDR3aa: ASSQETGVHTEAF
v_gene: TRBV11-2; j_gene: TRBJ2-6; abundance: many; CDR3aa: ASSGTGANVLT